This TCR beta chain was recorded in a study of vaccination and CD4 T cells after COVID-19. Treatment denoted: roughly nine-day PBMC culture with coronavirus spike peptide pools or control peptides (ViraFEST assay). Following expansion of antigen-specific T cells with peptide pools, ViraFEST then sequenced TCRs. The V and J ends lost 6 bases and 1 base respectively, with 12 bases between them. The CDR3 is 13 residues long. Germline lookup yields CDR1 DFQATT and CDR2 SNEGSKA (reference sequence). To note about this clonotype: Its antigen remains unidentified.

Cultured CD4+ T cells had their DNA profiled by the Oncomine TCR Beta short-read assay. One entry per CDR3 protein results from TCRdb running MiXCR on the PCR reads. Of fewer than 15,000 distinct CDR3 sequences in the sample, more than 40% are singletons; the top ten hold 24%. Source material: CD4+ T cells from blood, cultured in vitro. The rearrangement uses TRBV20-1 and TRBJ2-5; perhaps TRBD2 as D (5 bases). The receptor's source is a human donor who had recovered from COVID-19. The DNA of the CDR3 is TGCAGTGCCCGATCGGACTTCCAAGAGACCCAGTACTTC. Its translation is CSARSDFQETQYF.